The present T cell receptor (beta chain) was sequenced within a study of radiotherapy plus CTLA-4 blockade in lung cancer. This table comes from immunoSEQ multiplex PCR, and its TCRdb copy is limited to in-frame clones, with some not included. The table includes some 66,000 clones, around four fifths detected once. Sample: peripheral blood, taken from a patient treated with radiotherapy plus ipilimumab. This receptor was taken from a human donor with non-small cell lung cancer who had a partial response to radiotherapy plus ipilimumab.

CDR3 loop: CASGLGGEGTQYF. The CDR3 region has the DNA TGTGCCAGCGGGTTGGGGGGAGAGGGGACCCAGTACTTC. The chain links TRBV7-2 to TRBJ2-5, with D perhaps matching TRBD2 (6 bases). Germline-derived CDR1 and CDR2 are SGHTA and FQGNSA. The V end was cut by 8 bases, the J end by 7 bases, with 17 bases between. This CDR3 region has 13 residues.